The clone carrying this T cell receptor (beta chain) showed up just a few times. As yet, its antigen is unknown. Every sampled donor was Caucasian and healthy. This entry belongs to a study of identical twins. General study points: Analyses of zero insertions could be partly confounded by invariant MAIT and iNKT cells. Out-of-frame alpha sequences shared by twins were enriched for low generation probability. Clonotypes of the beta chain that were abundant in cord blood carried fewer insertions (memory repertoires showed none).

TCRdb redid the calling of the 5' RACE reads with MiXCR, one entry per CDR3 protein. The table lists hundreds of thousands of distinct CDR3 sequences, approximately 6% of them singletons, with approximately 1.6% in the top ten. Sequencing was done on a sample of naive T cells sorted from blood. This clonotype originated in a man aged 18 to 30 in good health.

The CDR3 reads CASSLASGPPQIPGQYF. CDR3 in DNA: TGTGCCAGCAGCTTAGCTAGCGGGCCACCCCAGATCCCAGGGCAGTACTTC. The chain employs TRBV7-8 and TRBJ2-7; the match to TRBD2 covers 7 bases. The germline V gene encodes CDR1 SGHVS and CDR2 FQNEAQ. This CDR3 spans 17 amino acids. Unmatched junction bases numbered 17, after V lost 0 bases and J lost 9 bases. Combining the CDR3 with reference TRBV7-8 and TRBJ2-7 gives the whole variable domain GAGVSQSPRYKVAKRGQDVALRCDPISGHVSLFWYQQALGQGPEFLTYFQNEAQLDKSGLPSDRFFAERPEGSVSTLKIQRTQQEDSAVYLCASSLASGPPQIPGQYFGPGTRLTVT.